This T cell receptor beta chain was sequenced for a study of blood T cell repertoires in COVID-19. About the study: Sources were T cells, B-cell-depleted T cells, or PBMCs; the material itself was cDNA or gDNA.

Clinical histories supplied by participants themselves formed the basis of cohort assignment. V shed 7 bases, J shed 6 bases, and the junction held 8 bases outside the gene matches. CDR3 size: 14 residues. CDR1 is ENHRY and CDR2 is SYGVKD in the germline V gene. In the authors' methods: The authors estimated nucleated cell counts from reference gene primer amplification. This table comes from immunoSEQ multiplex PCR, and its TCRdb copy is limited to in-frame clones, with some not included. V, J and clone size were drawn from that table, and D and trimming were deduced from the DNA. The data hold about 310,000 clones, with approximately 86% observed a single time.

This sequence joins TRBV10-3 and TRBJ2-3; 9 bases align to TRBD1. Sequenced material: PBMCs or T cells enriched from blood (not recorded which). The clonotype originates from a woman younger than 30 who had recovered from COVID-19. The DNA of the CDR3 is TGTGCCATCAACCAGGGGACAGGGTCGGATACGCAGTATTTT. Translation gives CAINQGTGSDTQYF.